A single T cell receptor beta chain is shown here with its context. This specimen belongs to a study of blood T cell repertoires in COVID-19. The overall study: Specimens from acute and convalescent COVID-19 originated in the United States, Italy and Spain.

Generated by immunoSEQ multiplex PCR, the TCRdb table keeps only in-frame clones and is missing some. This table has around 150,000 clones, approximately 82% appearing once. Germline V gene lookup returns CDR1 LGHDT and CDR2 YNNKEL (reference sequence). V shed 0 bases and J 3 bases; nucleotides not matched to a gene: 10. The CDR3 consists of 18 residues. This rearrangement joins TRBV3-1 (or the pseudogene TRBV3-2) to TRBJ2-1; 8 nucleotides align to TRBD2. The receptor comes from a woman aged 40 to 49 with COVID-19, enrolled during active disease. Sample: peripheral blood. The CDR3 bases are TGTGCCAGCAGCCAAGATGGGGCTAGCGGGCCCCACTACAATGAGCAGTTCTTC. Protein product: CASSQDGASGPHYNEQFF.